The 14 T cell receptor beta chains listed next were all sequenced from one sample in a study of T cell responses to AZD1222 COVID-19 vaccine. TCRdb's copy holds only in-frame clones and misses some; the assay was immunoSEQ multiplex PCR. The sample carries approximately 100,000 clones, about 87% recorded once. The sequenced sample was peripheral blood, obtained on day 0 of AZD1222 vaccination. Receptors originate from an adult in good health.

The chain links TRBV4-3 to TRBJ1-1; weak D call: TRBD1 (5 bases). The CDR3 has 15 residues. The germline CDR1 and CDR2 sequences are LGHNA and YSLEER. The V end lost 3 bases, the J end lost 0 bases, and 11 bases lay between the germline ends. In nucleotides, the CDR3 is TGCGCCAGCAGCCAGGGGGAAATCATGAACACTGAAGCTTTCTTT. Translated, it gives CASSQGEIMNTEAFF.

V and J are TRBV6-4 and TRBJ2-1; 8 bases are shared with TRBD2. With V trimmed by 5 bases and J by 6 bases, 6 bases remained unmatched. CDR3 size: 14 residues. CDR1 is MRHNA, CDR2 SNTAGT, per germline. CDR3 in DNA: TGTGCCAGCAGTTCGGGCGGACTAGCCAATGAGCAGTTCTTC. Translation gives CASSSGGLANEQFF.

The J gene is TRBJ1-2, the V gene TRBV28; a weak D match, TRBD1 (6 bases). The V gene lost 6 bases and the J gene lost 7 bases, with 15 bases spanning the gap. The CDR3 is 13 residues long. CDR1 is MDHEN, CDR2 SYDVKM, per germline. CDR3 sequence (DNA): TGTGCCAGCAGGGTGGGGGGCAATATTGGCTACACCTTC. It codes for CASRVGGNIGYTF.

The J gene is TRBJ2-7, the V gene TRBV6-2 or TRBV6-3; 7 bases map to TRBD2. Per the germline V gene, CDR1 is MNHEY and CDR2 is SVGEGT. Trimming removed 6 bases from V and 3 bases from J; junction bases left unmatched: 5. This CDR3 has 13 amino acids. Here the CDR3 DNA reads TGTGCCAGCAGCCTGACTAGCCTCTACGAGCAGTACTTC. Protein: CASSLTSLYEQYF.

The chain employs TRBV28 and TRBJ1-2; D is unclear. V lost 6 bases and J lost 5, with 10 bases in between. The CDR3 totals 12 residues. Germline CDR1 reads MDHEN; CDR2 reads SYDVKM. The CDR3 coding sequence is TGTGCCAGCAGCCAAACTGAATATGGCTACACCTTC. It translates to CASSQTEYGYTF.

CDR3 sequence: CASSPGQNNSPLHF. The CDR3 DNA sequence: TGTGCCAGCAGCCCCGGCCAGAATAATTCACCCCTCCACTTT. The chain carries TRBV9 and TRBJ1-6; no definite D call. Trimming took 4 bases from V and 5 from J, leaving 10 bases between them. This CDR3 has 14 amino acids. The germline gives CDR1 SGDLS, CDR2 YYNGEE.

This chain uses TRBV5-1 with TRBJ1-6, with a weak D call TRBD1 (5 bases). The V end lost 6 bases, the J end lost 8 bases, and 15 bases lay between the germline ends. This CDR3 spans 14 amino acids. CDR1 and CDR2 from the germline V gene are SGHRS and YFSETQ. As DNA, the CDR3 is TGCGCCAGCACCGTGAGCGGGACCGATTCACCCCTCCACTTT. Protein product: CASTVSGTDSPLHF.

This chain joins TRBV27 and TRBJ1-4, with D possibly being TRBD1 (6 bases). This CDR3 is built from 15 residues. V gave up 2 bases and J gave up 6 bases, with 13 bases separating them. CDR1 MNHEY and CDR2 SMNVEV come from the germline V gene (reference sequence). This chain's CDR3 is CASSLRVGGHEKLFF. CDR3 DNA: TGTGCCAGCAGTTTAAGGGTGGGGGGCCATGAAAAACTGTTTTTT.

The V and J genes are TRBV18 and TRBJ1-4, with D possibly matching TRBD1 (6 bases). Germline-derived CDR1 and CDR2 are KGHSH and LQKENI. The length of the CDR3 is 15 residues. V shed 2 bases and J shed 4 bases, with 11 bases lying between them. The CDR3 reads CASSPTTGNNEKLFF. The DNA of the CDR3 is TGTGCCAGCTCACCAACGACAGGCAATAATGAAAAACTGTTTTTT.

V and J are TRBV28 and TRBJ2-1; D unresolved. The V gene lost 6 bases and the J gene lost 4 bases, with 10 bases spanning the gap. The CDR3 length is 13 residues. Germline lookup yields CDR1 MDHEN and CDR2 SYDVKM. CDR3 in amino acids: CASSPDLYNEQFF. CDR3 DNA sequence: TGTGCCAGCAGCCCCGATTTATACAATGAGCAGTTCTTC.

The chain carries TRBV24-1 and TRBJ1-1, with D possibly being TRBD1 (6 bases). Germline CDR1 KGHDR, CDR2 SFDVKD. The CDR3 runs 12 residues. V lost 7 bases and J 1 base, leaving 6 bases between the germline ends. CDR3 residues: CATRQGNTEAFF. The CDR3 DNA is TGTGCCACCAGACAGGGGAACACTGAAGCTTTCTTT.

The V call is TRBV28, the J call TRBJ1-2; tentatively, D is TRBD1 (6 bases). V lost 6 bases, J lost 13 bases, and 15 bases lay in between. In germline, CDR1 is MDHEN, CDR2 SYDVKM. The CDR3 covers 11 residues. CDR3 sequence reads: CASSLRGVRTF. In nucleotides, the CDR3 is TGTGCCAGCAGCTTAAGGGGGGTTCGCACCTTC.

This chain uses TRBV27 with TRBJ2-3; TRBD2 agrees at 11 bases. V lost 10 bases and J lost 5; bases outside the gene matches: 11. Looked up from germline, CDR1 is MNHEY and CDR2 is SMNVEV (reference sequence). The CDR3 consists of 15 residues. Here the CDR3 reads CATAGTSGTGDTQYF. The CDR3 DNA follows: TGTGCCACCGCTGGGACTAGCGGTACTGGAGATACGCAGTATTTT.

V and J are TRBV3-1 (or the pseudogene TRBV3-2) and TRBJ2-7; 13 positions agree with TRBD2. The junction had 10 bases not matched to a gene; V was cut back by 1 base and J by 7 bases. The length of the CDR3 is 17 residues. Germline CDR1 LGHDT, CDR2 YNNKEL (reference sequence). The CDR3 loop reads CASSQGFVTSGRGEQYF. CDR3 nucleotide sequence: TGTGCCAGCAGCCAAGGTTTCGTCACTAGCGGGAGGGGGGAGCAGTACTTC.